Here is one TCR beta chain with its context. Its antigen remains undetermined. No much larger clone exists at a distance of one base, and base qualities are not known. Donors were a few dozen systemically healthy Caucasian individuals from Russia aged 6 to 90 years. Each donor gave around 9 milliliters of peripheral blood, collected into EDTA-treated Vacutainer tubes. Ficoll-Paque density-gradient centrifugation was used to isolate PBMCs, with at least 7 million per sample. Trizol reagent was used to extract total RNA from PBMCs, with at least 5.5 micrograms per sample. Naive CD45RAhigh/CD27high T cell percentages were measured by flow cytometry on a PBMC aliquot from every donor. Including the terminal cysteine and phenylalanine, the CDR3 comprises 18 residues. The entry retains the CDR3 DNA only, 54 bases that are in frame from base 1. V ends up 5 bases short and J 4 bases short, with an unmatched junction base count of 18. CDR1 and CDR2 (SNHLY, FYNNEI) derive from the germline V gene.

This sample stems from a study of blood T cells in healthy people across ages (dated by TCRdb to between 2015 and 2016). With regard to the full study: In model experiments, roughly one uniquely barcoded TCR beta cDNA molecule per two T cells was captured by template switching. Age-related changes in TCR beta repertoire diversity were measured in the study by deep sequencing normalized with unique cDNA molecular identifiers. Four age groups were formed from the donors: young (average approximately 16 years), middle-aged (approximately 39), aged (62) and long-lived (roughly 81). To avoid experimental bias, donors of different ages were randomly spread across the sequencing lanes. For two donors (one aged 18 to 30 and one aged 80 or older), the study analyzed two additional independent replicas of 1 million unique cDNA reads from the same blood draw. What the work shows at the level of the full study, not this receptor alone: The long-lived group showed more naive CD4+ T cells, fewer expanded clones and increased TCR diversity than the aged group, suggesting age selection. The percentage of naive T cells measured by flow cytometry correlated strongly with observed TCR beta diversity. Conclusive comparison of naive and antigen-experienced compartments was prevented by the profiling of bulk unsorted PBMCs. Because the CMV infection status of the donors was unknown, age-related changes in expanded clonotypes may potentially have been confounded. Observed TCR beta diversity per million T cells fell roughly linearly with age, and a significant reduction was already apparent by age roughly 40. Estimates of total diversity from one million sequenced T cells were regarded as lower bounds and underestimates.

Library preparation employed 5' RACE. Sequencing was carried out with an Illumina HiSeq 2500. A second PCR of roughly 7 to 11 cycles was performed with a sample-barcoded 5' primer and a J-beta primer mix. Each TCR beta cDNA molecule received a unique molecular identifier from a template-switch 5' adaptor carrying 12 random nucleotides. Each sample yielded at least 3 million CDR3-containing paired-end reads. First-strand cDNA was synthesized from all RNA with the Mint cDNA synthesis kit, primed by a TRBC-specific oligonucleotide. All cDNA was treated with uracil-DNA glycosylase and then went through a first 18-cycle PCR with the universal primers M1SS and BC2_uni_R. Concerning the study's data processing: For normalization, 1 million high-quality reads, each with a distinct molecular identifier, were randomly selected from each sample. Instead of being binned into consensus sequences, reads with shared molecular identifiers were discarded. CDR3 identification, clonotype clustering and error correction used MiTCR with a Q25 quality threshold and the strictest error-elimination algorithm. A nonparametric unseen species model with Euler transformation was used to estimate lower-bound total TCR beta diversity. TCRdb cleaned the public reads at Q25 with fastp, built clones with MiXCR and kept in-frame beta chains. Rows matching on CDR3 protein sequence are summarized as one entry with the most common DNA and genes. What appears here as the V and J calls and clone size reflects TCRdb's work, not the paper's. In all, the sample holds about 1.5 million distinct CDR3 sequences, and 42% of those were seen once. In total, the top ten clones hold roughly 7.7% of the sample.

The rearranged segments are TRBV2 and TRBJ2-7, and 9 junction bases match TRBD2. This receptor was taken from a woman under 30 in good health. The sample was blood. Read as DNA, the sequence is TGTGCCAGCAGTTTGAGGTCAGGCGCGCTGACTAGCGGATACGAGCAGTACTTC. This translates into CASSLRSGALTSGYEQYF. Joined to the reference TRBV2 and TRBJ2-7 proteins, this CDR3 gives the full variable domain: EPEVTQTPSHQVTQMGQEVILRCVPISNHLYFYWYRQILGQKVEFLVSFYNNEISEKSEIFDDQFSVERPDGSNFTLKIRSTKLEDSAMYFCASSLRSGALTSGYEQYFGPGTRLTVT.